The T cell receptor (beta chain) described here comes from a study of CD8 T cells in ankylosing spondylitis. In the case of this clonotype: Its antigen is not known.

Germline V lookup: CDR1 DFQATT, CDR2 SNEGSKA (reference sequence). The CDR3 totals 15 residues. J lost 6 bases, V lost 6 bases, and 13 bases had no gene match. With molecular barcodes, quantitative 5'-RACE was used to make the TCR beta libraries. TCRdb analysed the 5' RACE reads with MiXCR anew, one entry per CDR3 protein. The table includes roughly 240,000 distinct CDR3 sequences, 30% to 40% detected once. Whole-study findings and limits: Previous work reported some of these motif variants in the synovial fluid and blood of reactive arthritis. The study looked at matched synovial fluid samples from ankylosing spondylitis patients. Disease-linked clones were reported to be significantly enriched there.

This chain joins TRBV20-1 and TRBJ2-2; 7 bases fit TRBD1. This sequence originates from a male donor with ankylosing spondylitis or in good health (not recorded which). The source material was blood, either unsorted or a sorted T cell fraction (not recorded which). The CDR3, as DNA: TGCAGTGCGCATCCAGGGGGTCCGATGTCCGGGGAGCTGTTTTTT. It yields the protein CSAHPGGPMSGELFF.